The text below deals with one T cell receptor beta chain. What it recognizes is unknown. Per germline, CDR1 SGHTA and CDR2 FQGNSA. The length of the CDR3 is 18 residues. V was trimmed by 0 bases and J by 0 bases, leaving 18 bases between them. This sample was taken from a study of beta chain features in type 1 diabetes. Study-level findings and limits: cDNA sequencing could over-represent cells with high TCR expression. Within patients, naive, central memory and Treg TCRB repertoires seemed more similar than within healthy donors. Shorter TCRB CDR3s, moderately but significantly so, marked every one of the four CD4+ subsets in Type 1 diabetes patients.

As every portion of the isolated RNA was reverse transcribed, the sequencing read expressed TCRB transcripts. Naive, central memory and regulatory T cell samples yielded some 3.9 million reads on average. Assay: immunoSEQ multiplex PCR; the TCRdb copy retains only in-frame clones and omits some. The sample includes approximately 250,000 clones, approximately 10% of them seen just once. The receptor's source is a young man with type 1 diabetes. Sequenced material: naive CD4+ T cells from blood. The chain recombines TRBV7-2 with TRBJ2-7; D is uncertain. DNA for the CDR3: TGTGCCAGCAGCTTAGCCACGACGCCCTTCTCAGGCTCCTACGAGCAGTACTTC. Translating it yields CASSLATTPFSGSYEQYF. The complete variable domain, with remaining parts taken from reference TRBV7-2 and TRBJ2-7, reads GAGVSQSPSNKVTEKGKDVELRCDPISGHTALYWYRQSLGQGLEFLIYFQGNSAPDKSGLPSDRFSAERTGGSVSTLTIQRTQQEDSAVYLCASSLATTPFSGSYEQYFGPGTRLTVT.